This TCR beta chain comes out of a study of T-cell memory formation after mild COVID-19. Study details: Clusters were largely donor specific. Regarding the study as a whole: Pre-infection memory contained some responding clones, which suggested that cross-reactive memory had joined. CD4+ bias marked clones expanding day 15 to 37, unlike balanced contracting clones. CD4+ contracting clones were found mainly in CM and EM, and CD8+ ones in EMRA.

The sample holds many counts of this clonotype. As yet, its antigen is unknown. TCRdb independently ran MiXCR on the 5' RACE reads; one entry per CDR3 protein. The sample contains approximately 250,000 distinct CDR3 sequences, 15% of which appear only once. Germline V gene lookup returns CDR1 KGHSH and CDR2 LQKENI. Trimming took 6 bases from V and 2 from J; bases not matched to a gene: 7. This CDR3 has 15 residues. The V and J genes are TRBV18 and TRBJ2-3, with TRBD1 identical over 8 bases. The origin of this receptor is an adult woman who had mild COVID-19 (a few samples of this study predate the infection). Cell type and time point are not known. Source material: PBMCs or a T cell subset sorted from them (not recorded which). CDR3 coding DNA: TGTGCCAGCTCCTGGACAGGGTCCCCCACAGATACGCAGTATTTT. It codes for CASSWTGSPTDTQYF.